These 8 T cell receptor beta chains came from one sample sequenced in a study of metastatic and nonmetastatic thyroid tumors. TCRdb re-analyzed the PCR reads using MiXCR. The table records fewer than 70,000 clones, just under 30% of them present only once. The entire patient cohort was treatment-naive prior to thyroid surgery. The sequencing sample was made of blood. These receptors originate from a female donor with papillary thyroid cancer or a benign thyroid nodule (not recorded which). Some clones in this sample may be carry-over from other donors' samples.

The table lists this clone with many counts. This specimen includes other DNA sequences encoding the same CDR3. The V gene is TRBV11-3, the J gene TRBJ2-2; the D gene is possibly TRBD1 (5 bases). Germline loops: CDR1 SGHNT, CDR2 YENEEA. V lost 6 bases, J lost 4 bases, and 9 bases lay in between. The CDR3 extends over 13 amino acids. DNA for the CDR3: TGTGCCAGCAGTTCAGGGTCCACCGGGGAGCTGTTTTTT. Amino acids: CASSSGSTGELFF.

V usage is TRBV28 and J usage is TRBJ2-7, with D possibly matching TRBD2 (6 bases). Germline CDR1 reads MDHEN; CDR2 reads SYDVKM. The ends were cut back, 2 bases at V and 5 bases at J, with 10 bases in the middle. There are 13 residues in the CDR3. DNA of the CDR3: TGTGCCAGCAGTTTAGCAGGGAGGAACGAGCAGTACTTC. Its translation is CASSLAGRNEQYF.

This clone came up many times. The CDR3 nucleotides are TGTGCCAGCAGTGCAGCGGCAGTCTATGGCTACACCTTC. Translated: CASSAAAVYGYTF. The chain links TRBV2 to TRBJ1-2; D call uncertain. The ends were cut back, 4 bases at V and 4 bases at J, with 10 bases in the middle. From germline, CDR1 is SNHLY and CDR2 FYNNEI. The CDR3 sequence is 13 residues long.

The chain couples TRBV6-1 to TRBJ1-6; D not certain. V lost 7 bases, J lost 0 bases, and 7 bases lay in between. There are 14 residues in the CDR3. Germline CDR1 MNHNS, CDR2 SASEGT. This CDR3 is CASTRSSYNSPLHF. In nucleotides, the CDR3 is TGTGCCAGCACTCGAAGCTCCTATAATTCACCCCTCCACTTT.

This clone was counted once. This chain joins TRBV7-8 and TRBJ2-7; D uncertain. The CDR3 totals 13 residues. Germline CDR1 SGHVS, CDR2 FQNEAQ. V lost 0 bases and J lost 4, with 7 bases in between. CDR3 residues: CASSLADGYEQYF. CDR3 coding DNA: TGTGCCAGCAGCTTAGCAGACGGTTACGAGCAGTACTTC.

Sample share makes this clone medium-sized. The V gene is TRBV19, the J gene TRBJ2-1, with D perhaps being TRBD1 or TRBD2 (7 bases each). The germline V and J ends were trimmed by 6 bases and 9 bases, with 18 bases remaining between them. The V gene's germline CDR1 is LNHDA and CDR2 SQIVND (reference sequence). The length of the CDR3 is 14 residues. CDR3 sequence: CASRELAQGGEQFF. The CDR3 DNA reads as TGTGCCAGTAGGGAACTAGCGCAGGGGGGTGAGCAGTTCTTC.

V and J are TRBV28 and TRBJ2-1; a possible D gene is TRBD2 (6 bases). There are 13 residues in the CDR3. From germline, CDR1 is MDHEN and CDR2 SYDVKM. The germline V and J ends were trimmed by 4 bases and 16 bases, with 20 bases remaining between them. The CDR3 nucleotides read TGTGCCAGCAGTTCCCACACGACCGGAGGGCAATTCTTC. As protein: CASSSHTTGGQFF.

The V and J genes are TRBV6-1 and TRBJ2-7; tentative D call: TRBD2 (5 bases). The V end lost 2 bases, the J end lost 0 bases, and 17 bases lay between the germline ends. The germline V gene encodes CDR1 MNHNS and CDR2 SASEGT. This CDR3 has 17 amino acids. The CDR3 region is CASSELGRGRSSYEQYF. The CDR3 DNA reads TGTGCCAGCAGTGAACTCGGCCGGGGTAGGAGCTCCTACGAGCAGTACTTC.